This T cell receptor (beta chain) emerged from a study of blood T cell repertoires in COVID-19 (dated by TCRdb to about 2020). About the full investigation: Samples from collaborators originated in the United States, Italy and Spain and spanned both the acute and convalescent phases of COVID-19. Where HLA class I and class II types were available, the types were taken from metadata supplied by the sample provider, not from assay-based typing. The sample metadata nearly always contained a de-identified subject ID, COVID-19 status, age in years and sex. The prospective study material was composed of cDNA or gDNA derived from T cells, B-cell-depleted T cells, or PBMCs. The samples were drawn from the first 160 participants of the ongoing ImmuneRACE study and from about 1,200 subjects provided by 6 global collaborators. The repertoires were released in a freely available public database intended as a resource for research on the immune response to SARS-CoV-2. Subjects who had been exposed to COVID-19, were actively infected with it, or had recovered from it provided the deeply sampled blood TCRbeta repertoires that made up the dataset.

The investigation overall reported the following: The amount of clinical and demographic metadata varied by source and participant and was provided uncurated.

After removal of 0 bases from V and 2 bases from J, the junction retains 7 bases not matched to a gene. Per the germline V gene, SQVTM is the CDR1 and ANQGSEA is the CDR2. There are 15 amino acids in the CDR3, from cysteine to phenylalanine inclusive. Of the read, only the CDR3 DNA is kept; its 45 bases are in frame from base 1. The immunoSEQ Assay, a bias-controlled multiplex PCR, was used to amplify TCRbeta CDR3 regions from genomic DNA. In the authors' own workflow: The number of nucleated cells in each sample was estimated from the amplification of reference gene primers within the assay. Sequence reads were collapsed and filtered to measure the absolute abundance of every unique TCRbeta CDR3 rearrangement. For each sample, productive Simpson clonality was calculated as the square root of Simpson's diversity index over productive rearrangements. TCRdb holds this immuneACCESS table with in-frame rearrangements only. Some clones are missing; in checked studies, unresolved V genes explain under half, and the rest has no known cause. Clone size and the V and J calls come from that table; the DNA yielded D and trimming. A total of 110,000 to 150,000 clones appear in this sample, more than 80% of them only once. The top ten hold 1.5% to 2% of the sample.

In its sample, this clone was seen a few times. Its antigen target is currently unknown. Base-call qualities are not available, and no considerably larger clone is one nucleotide away. Participants in the prospective study were enrolled through a virtual design, were aged roughly 18 to 100 years, and lived in 24 United States geographic areas. In the prospective study, participants were assigned to cohorts based on the clinical history participants reported in a screening survey and a study questionnaire. Exposed participants had been in contact with someone with a PCR-confirmed or clinician-diagnosed COVID-19 case within 2 weeks of study entry. Mobile phlebotomists in the prospective study collected whole blood, serum and a nasopharyngeal or oropharyngeal swab from every participant. Additional blood draws and questionnaires over an approximately two-month period could optionally be provided by prospective study participants. Before DNA extraction, blood samples from the prospective study were shipped at room temperature or frozen.

The material sequenced was PBMCs or T cells enriched from blood (not recorded which). The chain was built from TRBV29-1 and TRBJ2-7; 7 bases in between match TRBD1. The receptor was derived from a woman under 30 who had been exposed to COVID-19. The bases are TGCAGCGTTGAAGATCCCCAGGGGGACCCCTACGAGCAGTACTTC. This yields the protein CSVEDPQGDPYEQYF.